The 14 T cell receptor beta chains presented below share a single source sample, sequenced in a study of blood T cells in healthy people across ages. A second about 7 to 11 cycle PCR used barcoded and J-beta primers. TCRdb re-called the 5' RACE reads through MiXCR, storing one row per CDR3 protein. The data contain around 900,000 distinct CDR3 sequences, about 51% of them singletons. The sample taken for sequencing was blood. These receptors were taken from a woman aged 60-75 years in good health.

This chain links TRBV10-3 with TRBJ2-1; D gene uncertain. Trimming pared 0 bases from V and 2 bases from J, leaving 5 bases between. The CDR3 extends over 14 amino acids. Germline CDR1 reads ENHRY; CDR2 reads SYGVKD. CDR3 residues: CAISESSTYNEQFF. In nucleotides, the CDR3 is TGTGCCATCAGTGAGTCTTCAACCTACAATGAGCAGTTCTTC.

This clonotype was observed a few times. This chain joins TRBV4-3 and TRBJ2-3, with TRBD2 matching over 9 bases. This CDR3 contains 18 residues. After removal of 1 base from V and 1 base from J, the junction contained 9 bases not matched to a gene. The germline V gene has CDR1 LGHNA and CDR2 YSLEER. CDR3 DNA sequence: TGCGCCAGCAGCCAAGCTTCCGCGGGAGGGGGAGGCACAGATACGCAGTATTTT. This codes for CASSQASAGGGGTDTQYF.

The CDR3 reads CASNEYRGGWAEAFF. The CDR3 DNA is TGTGCCAGCAACGAATACAGGGGAGGTTGGGCTGAAGCTTTCTTT. The chain couples TRBV5-6 to TRBJ1-1, with TRBD1 identical over 7 bases. CDR1 SGHDT and CDR2 YYEEEE come from the germline V gene. V was pared by 6 bases and J by 6 bases, with 14 bases of the junction left unmatched. This CDR3 spans 15 amino acids.

In its sample, this clonotype was seen a few times. CDR3 amino acids: CASSPGIAGQETQYF. The CDR3 nucleotides read TGTGCCAGCAGCCCCGGGATAGCGGGACAAGAGACCCAGTACTTC. V and J are TRBV3-1 and TRBJ2-5, with 8 bases that match TRBD2. This CDR3 has 15 residues. V shed 4 bases, J shed 2 bases, and the junction held 6 bases outside the gene matches. Germline V gene data show CDR1 as LGHDT and CDR2 as YNNKEL (reference sequence).

The chain joins TRBV19 to TRBJ2-4; 7 positions match TRBD2. The CDR3 has 14 residues. Trimming at V came to 6 bases and at J to 11 bases, leaving 13 bases not matched to a gene. Germline CDR1 is LNHDA and CDR2 is SQIVND (reference sequence). The CDR3 loop is CASSHWRESYVQYF. The DNA for the CDR3 is TGTGCCAGTAGCCACTGGCGGGAGTCTTACGTTCAGTACTTC.

This rearrangement joins TRBV20-1 to TRBJ1-2; D might be TRBD1 (5 bases). CDR3 length: 14 residues. V lost 0 bases and J lost 2, with 10 bases in between. Germline V gene sequence: CDR1 DFQATT, CDR2 SNEGSKA (reference sequence). The CDR3 nucleotides are TGCAGTGCTAGAGACCCCCAGGGAAACTATGGCTACACCTTC. Translation gives CSARDPQGNYGYTF.

About this clonotype: At one end the junction does not follow the germline gene, possibly because of a read error. V gene TRBV27 combines with J gene TRBJ2-1, with a possible D match to TRBD2 (6 bases). The germline gives CDR1 MNHEY, CDR2 SMNVEV (reference sequence). The CDR3 is made up of 14 amino acids. As DNA, the CDR3 is TGTGCCAGCCGTGCGGGATTCTCCTACAATGAGCGGTACTTC. Its protein is CASRAGFSYNERYF.

J is TRBJ1-1 and V is TRBV18; possible D gene TRBD1, 6 bases. The V end was cut by 5 bases, the J end by 2 bases, with 12 bases between. Germline lookup yields CDR1 KGHSH and CDR2 LQKENI. The CDR3 covers 14 residues. The CDR3 nucleotides are TGTGCCAGCTCAAAGACAGGAGATAACACTGAAGCTTTCTTT. It is translated as CASSKTGDNTEAFF. The variable domain in full, completed from reference TRBV18 and TRBJ1-1, reads NAGVMQNPRHLVRRRGQEARLRCSPMKGHSHVYWYRQLPEEGLKFMVYLQKENIIDESGMPKERFSAEFPKEGPSILRIQQVVRGDSAAYFCASSKTGDNTEAFFGQGTRLTVV.

V usage is TRBV29-1 and J usage is TRBJ1-2; 8 bases fit TRBD1. The germline CDR1 and CDR2 sequences are SQVTM and ANQGSEA. V shed 6 bases and J 4 bases; nucleotides not matched to a gene: 10. The CDR3 totals 14 residues. For the CDR3, the DNA is TGCAGCGTCAATGGACAGGGATTCTCCTATGGCTACACCTTC. Translated: CSVNGQGFSYGYTF.

This clonotype was observed a few times. The chain carries TRBV7-9 and TRBJ2-7; D perhaps matches TRBD2 (6 bases). This CDR3 region has 15 residues. Trimming removed 5 bases from V and 6 bases from J, with 20 bases in between. Germline-derived CDR1 and CDR2 are SEHNR and FQNEAQ (reference sequence). As DNA, the CDR3 is TGTGCCAGCAGCAATGAGACTAGAAGTACGGGCGAGCAGTACTTC. It codes for CASSNETRSTGEQYF.

This chain joins TRBV4-2 and TRBJ2-5; 9 bases fit TRBD2. J was trimmed by 5 bases and V by 1 base; bases with no gene match: 5. The CDR3 extends over 15 amino acids. Per germline, CDR1 LGHNA and CDR2 YNFKEQ. CDR3 bases: TGTGCCAGCAGCCAAGGCGGGGGGGCCGACGAGACCCAGTACTTC. It codes for CASSQGGGADETQYF.

This clonotype has just a few counts. This rearrangement joins TRBV20-1 to TRBJ1-2; D might be TRBD1 (5 bases). This CDR3 has 12 amino acids. V was shortened by 6 bases and J by 4 bases, with 12 bases between the two germline ends. Germline values: CDR1 DFQATT, CDR2 SNEGSKA (reference sequence). The CDR3 reads CSAQETVYGYTF. The CDR3, as DNA: TGCAGTGCCCAAGAGACAGTCTATGGCTACACCTTC.

This clonotype has only a few counts. This chain joins TRBV24-1 and TRBJ2-3; 8 nucleotides match TRBD1. In germline, CDR1 is KGHDR, CDR2 SFDVKD. The junction had 6 bases not matched to a gene; V was cut back by 5 bases and J by 3 bases. This CDR3 contains 15 residues. This CDR3 is CATSVQGVKTDTQYF. CDR3 in DNA: TGTGCCACCAGTGTACAGGGGGTCAAGACAGATACGCAGTATTTT.

V usage is TRBV6-2 or TRBV6-3 and J usage is TRBJ1-5, with D uncertain. The CDR3 extends over 12 amino acids. Germline lookup yields CDR1 MNHEY and CDR2 SVGEGT. Trimming shortened V by 6 bases and J by 6 bases, and 9 bases separated the two germline ends. The CDR3: CASSPFSQPQHF. In DNA form, the CDR3 reads TGTGCCAGCAGCCCTTTCAGTCAGCCCCAGCATTTT.